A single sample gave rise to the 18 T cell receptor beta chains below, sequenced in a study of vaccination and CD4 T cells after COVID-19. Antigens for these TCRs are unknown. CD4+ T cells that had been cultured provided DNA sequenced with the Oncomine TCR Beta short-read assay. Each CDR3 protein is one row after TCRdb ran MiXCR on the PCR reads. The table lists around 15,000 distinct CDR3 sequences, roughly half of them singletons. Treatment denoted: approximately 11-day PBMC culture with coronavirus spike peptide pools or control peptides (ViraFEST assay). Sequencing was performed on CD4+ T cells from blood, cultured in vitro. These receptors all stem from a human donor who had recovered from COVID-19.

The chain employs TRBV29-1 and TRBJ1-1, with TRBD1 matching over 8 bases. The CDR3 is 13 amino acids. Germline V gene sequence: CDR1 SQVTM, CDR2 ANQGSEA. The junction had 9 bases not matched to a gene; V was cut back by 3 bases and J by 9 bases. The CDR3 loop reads CSVDQGARLKAFF. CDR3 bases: TGCAGCGTTGATCAGGGGGCAAGGCTGAAAGCTTTCTTT.

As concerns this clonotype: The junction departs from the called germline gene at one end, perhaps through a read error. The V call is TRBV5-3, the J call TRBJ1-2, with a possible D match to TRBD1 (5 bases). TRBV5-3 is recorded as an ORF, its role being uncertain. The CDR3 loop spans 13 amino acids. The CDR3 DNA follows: TGTGCCAGCAGCTTGCAGAGGGGCTATGGCTACACCTTC. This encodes CASSLQRGYGYTF.

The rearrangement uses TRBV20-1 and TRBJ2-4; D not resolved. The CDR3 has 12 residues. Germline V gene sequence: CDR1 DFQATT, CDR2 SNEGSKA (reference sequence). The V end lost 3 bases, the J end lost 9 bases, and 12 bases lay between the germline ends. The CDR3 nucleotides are TGCAGTGCTAGGACACAGCGCACCATTCAGTACTTC. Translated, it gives CSARTQRTIQYF.

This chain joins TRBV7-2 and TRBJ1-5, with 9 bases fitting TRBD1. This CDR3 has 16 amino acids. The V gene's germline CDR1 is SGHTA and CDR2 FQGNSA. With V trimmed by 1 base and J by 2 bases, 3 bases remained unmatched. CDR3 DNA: TGTGCCAGCAGCTTAGGGGACAGGGAAGGCAATCAGCCCCAGCATTTT. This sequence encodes CASSLGDREGNQPQHF.

CDR3 nucleotide sequence: TGTGCCAGTAGTACTCGGAGGGACGTCAACTATGGCTACACCTTC. Translated: CASSTRRDVNYGYTF. The chain couples TRBV19 to TRBJ1-2; possible D gene TRBD1, 5 bases. Trimming pared 4 bases from V and 2 bases from J, leaving 14 bases between. The CDR3 has 15 residues. In germline, CDR1 is LNHDA, CDR2 SQIVND (reference sequence).

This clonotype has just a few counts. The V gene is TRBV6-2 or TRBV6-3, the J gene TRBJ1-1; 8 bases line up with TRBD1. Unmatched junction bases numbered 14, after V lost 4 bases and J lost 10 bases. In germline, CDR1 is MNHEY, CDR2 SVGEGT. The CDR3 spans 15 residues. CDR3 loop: CASSFRTGSPKGAFF. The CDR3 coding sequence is TGTGCCAGCAGTTTCCGGACAGGGTCCCCGAAGGGAGCTTTCTTT.

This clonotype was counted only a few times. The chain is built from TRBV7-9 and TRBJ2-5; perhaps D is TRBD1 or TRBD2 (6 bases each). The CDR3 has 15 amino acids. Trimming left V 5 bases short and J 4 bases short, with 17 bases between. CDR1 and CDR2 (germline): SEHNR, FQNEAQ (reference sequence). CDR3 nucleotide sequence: TGTGCCAGCAGCCCGCCAAGGGGGGCGGGAGAGACCCAGTACTTC. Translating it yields CASSPPRGAGETQYF.

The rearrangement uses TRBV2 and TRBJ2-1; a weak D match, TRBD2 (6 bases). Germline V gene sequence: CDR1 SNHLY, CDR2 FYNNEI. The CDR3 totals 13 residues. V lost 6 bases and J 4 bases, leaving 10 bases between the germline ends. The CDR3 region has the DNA TGTGCCAGCAGCGCGGACTATTACAATGAGCAGTTCTTC. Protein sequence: CASSADYYNEQFF.

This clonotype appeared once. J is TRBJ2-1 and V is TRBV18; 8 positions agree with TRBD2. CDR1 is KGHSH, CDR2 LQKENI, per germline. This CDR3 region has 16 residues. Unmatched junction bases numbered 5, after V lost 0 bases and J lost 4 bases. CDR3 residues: CASSPPGKRGYNEQFF. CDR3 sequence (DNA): TGTGCCAGCTCACCACCAGGGAAGCGGGGGTACAATGAGCAGTTCTTC.

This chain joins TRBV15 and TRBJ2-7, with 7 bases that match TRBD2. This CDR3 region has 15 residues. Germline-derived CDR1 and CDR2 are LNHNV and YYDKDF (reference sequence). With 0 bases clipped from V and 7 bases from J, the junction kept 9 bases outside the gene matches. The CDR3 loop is CATSRDGLGEGEQYF. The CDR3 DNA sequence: TGTGCCACCAGCAGAGATGGGCTAGGGGAGGGAGAGCAGTACTTC. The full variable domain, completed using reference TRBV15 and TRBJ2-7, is DAMVIQNPRYQVTQFGKPVTLSCSQTLNHNVMYWYQQKSSQAPKLLFHYYDKDFNNEADTPDNFQSRRPNTSFCFLDIRSPGLGDTAMYLCATSRDGLGEGEQYFGPGTRLTVT.

The CDR3 protein is CASSLTSGSWEQFF. For the CDR3, the DNA is TGTGCCAGCAGTTTGACTAGCGGGAGTTGGGAGCAGTTCTTC. The chain joins TRBV12-3 or TRBV12-4 to TRBJ2-1, with 12 bases fitting TRBD2. J was trimmed by 10 bases and V by 3 bases; bases with no gene match: 4. This CDR3 spans 14 amino acids.

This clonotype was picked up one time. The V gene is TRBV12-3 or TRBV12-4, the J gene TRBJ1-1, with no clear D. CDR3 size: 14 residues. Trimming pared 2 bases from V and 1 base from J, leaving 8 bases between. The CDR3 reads CASSLSGRNTEAFF. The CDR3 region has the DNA TGTGCCAGCAGTTTATCGGGCAGGAACACTGAAGCTTTCTTT.

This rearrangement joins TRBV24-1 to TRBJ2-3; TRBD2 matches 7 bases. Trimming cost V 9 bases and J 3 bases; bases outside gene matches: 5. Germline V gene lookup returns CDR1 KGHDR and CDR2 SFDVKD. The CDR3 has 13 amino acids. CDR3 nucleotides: TGTGCCACCGGCGGGAGCTGGACAGATACGCAGTATTTT. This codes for CATGGSWTDTQYF.

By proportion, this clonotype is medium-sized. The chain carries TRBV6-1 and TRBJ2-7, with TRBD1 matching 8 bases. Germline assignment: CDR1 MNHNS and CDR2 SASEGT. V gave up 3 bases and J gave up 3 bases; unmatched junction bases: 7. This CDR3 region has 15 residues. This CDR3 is CASSDRDRLDYEQYF. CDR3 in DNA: TGTGCCAGCAGTGACCGGGACAGGTTAGACTACGAGCAGTACTTC.

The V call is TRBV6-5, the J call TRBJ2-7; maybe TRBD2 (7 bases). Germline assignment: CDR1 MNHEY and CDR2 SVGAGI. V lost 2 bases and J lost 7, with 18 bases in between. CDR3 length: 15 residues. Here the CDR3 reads CASSYESRGRGEQYF. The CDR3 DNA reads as TGTGCCAGCAGTTACGAGTCGCGGGGGCGGGGGGAGCAGTACTTC.

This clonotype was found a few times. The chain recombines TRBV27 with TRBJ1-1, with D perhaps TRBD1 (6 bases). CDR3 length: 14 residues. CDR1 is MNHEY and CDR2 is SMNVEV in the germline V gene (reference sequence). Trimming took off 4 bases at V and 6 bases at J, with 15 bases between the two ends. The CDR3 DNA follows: TGTGCCAGCAGTTCGGACGGGGGCTTTCCTGAAGCTTTCTTT. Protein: CASSSDGGFPEAFF.

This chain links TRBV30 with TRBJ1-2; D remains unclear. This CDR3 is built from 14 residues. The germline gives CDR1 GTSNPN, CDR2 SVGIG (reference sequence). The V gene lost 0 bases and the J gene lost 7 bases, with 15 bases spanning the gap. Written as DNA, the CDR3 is TGTGCCTGGAGTGTAAGAGGCGGTTGGGGTGGCTACACCTTC. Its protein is CAWSVRGGWGGYTF.

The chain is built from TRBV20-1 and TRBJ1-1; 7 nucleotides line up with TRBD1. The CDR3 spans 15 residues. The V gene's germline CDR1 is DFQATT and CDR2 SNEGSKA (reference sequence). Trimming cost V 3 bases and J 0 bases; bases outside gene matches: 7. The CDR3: CSARATTGVNTEAFF. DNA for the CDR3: TGCAGTGCTAGGGCGACTACAGGGGTGAACACTGAAGCTTTCTTT.